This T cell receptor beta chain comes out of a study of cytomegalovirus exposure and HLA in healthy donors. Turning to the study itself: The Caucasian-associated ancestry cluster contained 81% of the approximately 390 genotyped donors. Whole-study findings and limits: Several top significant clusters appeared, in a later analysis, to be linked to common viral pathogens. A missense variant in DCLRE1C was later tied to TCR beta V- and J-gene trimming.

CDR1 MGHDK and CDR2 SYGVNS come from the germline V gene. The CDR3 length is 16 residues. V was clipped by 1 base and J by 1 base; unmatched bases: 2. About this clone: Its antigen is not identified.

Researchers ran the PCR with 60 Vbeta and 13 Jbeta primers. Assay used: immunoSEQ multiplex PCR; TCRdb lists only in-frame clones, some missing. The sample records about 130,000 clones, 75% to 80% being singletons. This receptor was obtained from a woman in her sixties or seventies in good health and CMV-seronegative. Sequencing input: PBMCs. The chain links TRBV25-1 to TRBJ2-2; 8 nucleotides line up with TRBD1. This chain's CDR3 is CASSELGQGNTGELFF. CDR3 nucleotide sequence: TGTGCCAGCAGTGAATTAGGACAGGGGAACACCGGGGAGCTGTTTTTT.